The 21 T cell receptor beta chains listed next were all sequenced from one sample in a study of blood T cell repertoires in COVID-19 (dated by TCRdb to between 2020 and 2021). Receptor amplification or capture employed the immunoSEQ multiplex PCR assay. What TCRdb holds here is the immuneACCESS table cut down to in-frame rearrangements. Part of the clones is not present; checked against another copy, under half of the missing clones reflect an unresolved V gene, and the others are unexplained. The sample records around 170,000 clones, about nine tenths of which are singletons. The ten largest clones represent roughly 24% of the sample. Source material: peripheral blood. The receptors stem from a man aged 60 to 75 with acute or convalescent COVID-19.

This clone was seen more than once but under ten times. The chain uses TRBV28 and TRBJ1-5, with D perhaps TRBD1 (6 bases). The CDR3 spans 14 residues. CDR1 MDHEN and CDR2 SYDVKM come from the germline V gene. V shed 9 bases and J shed 3 bases, with 15 bases lying between them. The CDR3 sequence: CASRGGAANQPQHF. DNA for the CDR3: TGTGCCAGTCGGGGGGGGGCTGCCAATCAGCCCCAGCATTTT. Full variable domain (rest looked up from reference TRBV28 and TRBJ1-5): DVKVTQSSRYLVKRTGEKVFLECVQDMDHENMFWYRQDPGLGLRLIYFSYDVKMKEKGDIPEGYSVSREKKERFSLILESASTNQTSMYLCASRGGAANQPQHFGDGTRLSIL.

The chain couples TRBV19 to TRBJ1-6; D not resolved. V was trimmed by 3 bases and J by 0 bases, leaving 9 bases between them. This CDR3 has 16 residues. CDR1 is LNHDA, CDR2 SQIVND, per germline (reference sequence). The CDR3 reads CASSIAASSYNSPLHF. Written as DNA, the CDR3 is TGTGCCAGTAGTATCGCGGCTAGCTCCTATAATTCACCCCTCCACTTT.

V and J are TRBV9 and TRBJ1-3; 7 bases align to TRBD1. The CDR3 is 13 residues long. V was clipped by 3 bases and J by 8 bases; unmatched bases: 5. Germline V gene data show CDR1 as SGDLS and CDR2 as YYNGEE. In DNA, the CDR3 is TGTGCCAGCAGCGCAGGGGGAGCGTACACCATATATTTT. Residues: CASSAGGAYTIYF.

This clone was counted a single time. The V call is TRBV27, the J call TRBJ2-1; 14 bases map to TRBD2. The CDR3 totals 18 residues. Germline values: CDR1 MNHEY, CDR2 SMNVEV (reference sequence). Unmatched junction bases numbered 10, after V lost 7 bases and J lost 2 bases. The CDR3 coding sequence is TGTGCCAGCATCTTTGTGGGACTAGCGGGGGAGCCCTACAATGAGCAGTTCTTC. Translating it yields CASIFVGLAGEPYNEQFF.

The chain is built from TRBV19 and TRBJ2-7; D not resolved. Germline V gene sequence: CDR1 LNHDA, CDR2 SQIVND (reference sequence). V was trimmed by 0 bases and J by 3 bases, leaving 6 bases between them. This CDR3 spans 13 amino acids. The CDR3 sequence: CASSIDRSYEQYF. The CDR3 DNA reads TGTGCCAGTAGTATAGATAGAAGCTACGAGCAGTACTTC.

Only a few counts were recorded for this clone. The rearrangement uses TRBV7-3 and TRBJ1-5, with TRBD1 as a possible D gene (6 bases). V was trimmed by 5 bases and J by 6 bases, leaving 17 bases between them. This CDR3 comprises 15 residues. CDR1 and CDR2 from the germline V gene are SGHTA and FQGTGA. CDR3 sequence: CASSPRGGEGQPQHF. The CDR3 coding sequence is TGTGCCAGCAGCCCCCGGGGGGGCGAGGGTCAGCCCCAGCATTTT.

V usage is TRBV19 and J usage is TRBJ1-4, with D maybe TRBD1 (6 bases). V shed 3 bases and J shed 8 bases, with 10 bases lying between them. This CDR3 is 13 amino acids long. In germline, CDR1 is LNHDA, CDR2 SQIVND (reference sequence). The CDR3 bases are TGTGCCAGTAGTATTGCAGGGGAGGAAAAACTGTTTTTT. This codes for CASSIAGEEKLFF.

CDR3 in amino acids: CAISDGTNNQPQHF. DNA for the CDR3: TGTGCCATCAGTGATGGGACAAATAATCAGCCCCAGCATTTT. V is TRBV10-3 and J is TRBJ1-5, with a tentative D call TRBD1 (6 bases). The CDR3 covers 14 residues. The germline V gene has CDR1 ENHRY and CDR2 SYGVKD. The V gene lost 3 bases and the J gene lost 4 bases, with 10 bases spanning the gap.

V usage is TRBV5-1 and J usage is TRBJ1-2, with 7 bases matching TRBD1. CDR1 and CDR2 from the germline V gene are SGHRS and YFSETQ. Losses at the gene ends were 3 bases for V and 2 bases for J; bases not matched to a gene: 4. CDR3 length: 14 residues. The CDR3, as DNA: TGCGCCAGCAGCTCTACAGGGGACAACTATGGCTACACCTTC. Translation: CASSSTGDNYGYTF.

The chain carries TRBV9 and TRBJ2-5, with TRBD2 identical over 8 bases. This CDR3 has 17 amino acids. The V gene end was trimmed by 2 bases and the J gene end by 1 base; junction bases not matched to a gene: 10. Germline V lookup: CDR1 SGDLS, CDR2 YYNGEE. The CDR3 DNA reads as TGTGCCAGCAGCGTCCTCGGGAGGGCCGAACCCCAAGAGACCCAGTACTTC. Translating it yields CASSVLGRAEPQETQYF.

The rearrangement uses TRBV18 and TRBJ1-5, with TRBD1 identical over 7 bases. Germline lookup yields CDR1 KGHSH and CDR2 LQKENI. J was trimmed by 4 bases and V by 0 bases; bases with no gene match: 3. This CDR3 region has 15 residues. CDR3 bases: TGTGCCAGCTCACCACCGACAGGGATAAATCAGCCCCAGCATTTT. Its translation: CASSPPTGINQPQHF.

This chain uses TRBV2 with TRBJ1-1; a weak D match, TRBD1 (5 bases). Trimming took 4 bases from V and 5 from J, leaving 14 bases between them. CDR1 is SNHLY, CDR2 FYNNEI, per germline. The CDR3 is made up of 14 amino acids. CDR3 protein: CASSGSRVWTEAFF. The CDR3 DNA reads TGTGCCAGCAGTGGATCCAGGGTGTGGACTGAAGCTTTCTTT.

The chain combines TRBV4-1 with TRBJ2-1; perhaps TRBD1 as D (6 bases). In germline, CDR1 is MGHRA, CDR2 YSYEKL. The CDR3 runs 16 residues. V lost 8 bases and J lost 0, with 17 bases in between. The CDR3 DNA sequence: TGCGCCAGCGCCTCAGGGGCGTCGAGCTCCTACAATGAGCAGTTCTTC. Translation: CASASGASSSYNEQFF.

The V gene is TRBV6-5, the J gene TRBJ1-4, with 7 nucleotides matching TRBD1. This CDR3 spans 15 amino acids. Germline values: CDR1 MNHEY, CDR2 SVGAGI. Trimming at V came to 7 bases and at J to 5 bases, leaving 10 bases not matched to a gene. CDR3 nucleotides: TGTGCCAGCACCTTAGACAGGGTGGGCAATGAAAAACTGTTTTTT. This gives the protein CASTLDRVGNEKLFF.

As regards this clone: This sample includes further DNA sequences coding for the same CDR3. The J gene is TRBJ1-6, the V gene TRBV11-2; perhaps TRBD1 as D (5 bases). V shed 1 base and J shed 6 bases, with 7 bases lying between them. Germline-derived CDR1 and CDR2 are SGHAT and FQNNGV. This CDR3 contains 14 residues. CDR3 nucleotide sequence: TGTGCCAGCAGCTTAGGGGGGGGTAATTCACCCCTCCACTTT. As protein: CASSLGGGNSPLHF.

This chain joins TRBV7-9 and TRBJ2-2; the match to TRBD1 covers 9 bases. V trimming: 5 bases; J trimming: 1 base; junction bases outside the gene matches: 5. Germline V gene data show CDR1 as SEHNR and CDR2 as FQNEAQ (reference sequence). The CDR3 is 16 amino acids. The CDR3 region is CASSPGQGLNTGELFF. CDR3 coding DNA: TGTGCCAGCAGCCCGGGACAGGGTTTGAACACCGGGGAGCTGTTTTTT. Supplemented by reference TRBV7-9 and TRBJ2-2, the full variable domain reads DTGVSQNPRHKITKRGQNVTFRCDPISEHNRLYWYRQTLGQGPEFLTYFQNEAQLEKSRLLSDRFSAERPKGSFSTLEIQRTEQGDSAMYLCASSPGQGLNTGELFFGEGSRLTVL.

The genes are TRBV7-2 and TRBJ1-3, with D unclear. V lost 5 bases and J lost 1, with 6 bases in between. CDR3 length equals 13 residues. CDR1 is SGHTA and CDR2 is FQGNSA in the germline V gene. This CDR3 reads CASSPSSGNTIYF. CDR3 nucleotides: TGTGCCAGCAGCCCCTCGTCTGGAAACACCATATATTTT.

As regards this clone: At the DNA level, this CDR3 is encoded by other sequences in the same sample as well. The chain couples TRBV7-9 to TRBJ1-1; no definite D call. Germline-derived CDR1 and CDR2 are SEHNR and FQNEAQ (reference sequence). The CDR3 sequence is 13 residues long. V lost 2 bases to trimming and J lost 0 bases, with 4 bases between them. The DNA for the CDR3 is TGTGCCAGCAGCTTATCCGTGAACACTGAAGCTTTCTTT. As protein: CASSLSVNTEAFF.

The CDR3 sequence: CASSTGGWAEAFF. The CDR3 region has the DNA TGTGCCAGCAGTACAGGGGGCTGGGCTGAAGCTTTCTTT. This rearrangement joins TRBV14 to TRBJ1-1, with TRBD1 matching 9 bases. Germline CDR1 is SGHDN and CDR2 is FVKESK. This CDR3 region has 13 residues. The J segment lost 6 bases and the V segment lost 6 bases, leaving 5 bases of the junction unmatched. The full variable domain, in which reference TRBV14 and TRBJ1-1 provide the parts outside the CDR3, is EAGVTQFPSHSVIEKGQTVTLRCDPISGHDNLYWYRRVMGKEIKFLLHFVKESKQDESGMPNNRFLAERTGGTYSTLKVQPAELEDSGVYFCASSTGGWAEAFFGQGTRLTVV.

V and J are TRBV2 and TRBJ2-5; 10 bases align to TRBD2. Germline CDR1 and CDR2: SNHLY and FYNNEI. CDR3 size: 14 residues. With V trimmed by 6 bases and J by 1 base, 2 bases remained unmatched. The DNA of the CDR3 is TGTGCCAGCAGAGCGGGGGGGCTCCAAGAGACCCAGTACTTC. Protein sequence: CASRAGGLQETQYF. Looking up the rest from reference TRBV2 and TRBJ2-5 gives the full variable domain: EPEVTQTPSHQVTQMGQEVILRCVPISNHLYFYWYRQILGQKVEFLVSFYNNEISEKSEIFDDQFSVERPDGSNFTLKIRSTKLEDSAMYFCASRAGGLQETQYFGPGTRLLVL.

The V and J genes are TRBV5-1 and TRBJ2-3; 7 bases match TRBD2. From germline, CDR1 is SGHRS and CDR2 YFSETQ. V shed 0 bases, J shed 2 bases, and the junction held 3 bases outside the gene matches. The CDR3 loop spans 15 amino acids. The CDR3 DNA follows: TGCGCCAGCAGCTTGGAACTAGCGTACACAGATACGCAGTATTTT. Its translation is CASSLELAYTDTQYF.